The 24 T cell receptor beta chains reported below all come from one sample, sequenced in a study of preoperative IRX-2 immunotherapy in early breast cancer. Treatment indicated: preoperative locoregional IRX-2 cytokine immunotherapy. The repertoire was sequenced with immunoSEQ multiplex PCR; TCRdb's copy has only in-frame clones and lacks some. This table holds 30,000 to 35,000 clones, roughly four fifths found once. This material consisted of lymph node tissue, taken from a patient treated with IRX-2 immunotherapy. The receptors shown here come from a human donor with breast cancer.

This chain uses TRBV22-1 with TRBJ2-1. TRBV22-1 is tagged as a pseudogene. The CDR3 is 16 residues long. The CDR3 bases are TGTGCCAGCAGCCCTGGGACCGGAAGCTCCTACAATGAGCAGTTCTTC. Amino acids: CASSPGTGSSYNEQFF.

This chain connects TRBV18 to TRBJ2-5, with a weak D call TRBD1 (6 bases). V lost 4 bases to trimming and J lost 1 base, with 16 bases between them. CDR3 length: 16 amino acids. Germline V CDR1 and CDR2: KGHSH, LQKENI. In DNA, the CDR3 is TGTGCCAGCTCACAAACAGGGCCCTATAGCCAAGAGACCCAGTACTTC. This codes for CASSQTGPYSQETQYF.

The gene calls are TRBV28 and TRBJ2-7; TRBD1 is a possible D gene (5 bases). The V and J ends lost 4 bases and 0 bases respectively, with 13 bases between them. The CDR3 runs 15 residues. Germline CDR1 is MDHEN and CDR2 is SYDVKM. For the CDR3, the DNA is TGTGCCAGCAGTTGGGGCCCTAAGGGCTCCTACGAGCAGTACTTC. Translation: CASSWGPKGSYEQYF.

V and J are TRBV19 and TRBJ1-2; D remains ambiguous. This CDR3 is built from 12 residues. Germline values: CDR1 LNHDA, CDR2 SQIVND (reference sequence). V was trimmed by 9 bases and J by 2 bases, leaving 10 bases between them. CDR3 loop: CASNLGNYGYTF. The CDR3 coding sequence is TGTGCCAGCAACCTGGGAAACTATGGCTACACCTTC.

The rearrangement joins TRBV19 to TRBJ2-3; 11 nucleotides agree with TRBD2. The trim removed 2 bases at V and 2 bases at J, leaving 6 bases unmatched. The CDR3 is 17 residues long. Germline-derived CDR1 and CDR2 are LNHDA and SQIVND (reference sequence). The CDR3 region has the DNA TGTGCCAGTAGTATAAACCGACTAGCGGGAATCACAGATACGCAGTATTTT. Its translation is CASSINRLAGITDTQYF.

This chain uses TRBV19 with TRBJ1-2; D is ambiguous. Deletions cut 3 bases from V and 4 bases from J, with 36 bases between. Germline V gene sequence: CDR1 LNHDA, CDR2 SQIVND (reference sequence). CDR3 length equals 22 residues. In DNA, the CDR3 is TGTGCCAGTAGTATCGCCGGAGGACCGTCGGCACGGACGAGAACTTCCTTCTATGGCTACACCTTC. Encoded protein: CASSIAGGPSARTRTSFYGYTF.

The chain uses TRBV30 and TRBJ1-1; D is unclear. V shed 5 bases and J shed 4 bases, with 11 bases lying between them. This CDR3 has 12 amino acids. Germline values: CDR1 GTSNPN, CDR2 SVGIG (reference sequence). The CDR3 is CAWGREGTEAFF. CDR3 sequence (DNA): TGTGCCTGGGGAAGGGAGGGCACTGAAGCTTTCTTT.

This chain joins TRBV10-3 and TRBJ2-7; tentatively, D is TRBD2 (6 bases). Germline CDR1 reads ENHRY; CDR2 reads SYGVKD. Trimming pared 4 bases from V and 1 base from J, leaving 14 bases between. The CDR3 covers 15 residues. The CDR3 reads CAISVDPGSSYEQYF. CDR3 coding DNA: TGTGCCATCAGTGTCGATCCCGGGAGTTCCTACGAGCAGTACTTC.

The CDR3 here is CASSPGLSADTQYF. CDR3 nucleotide sequence: TGTGCCAGCAGCCCGGGACTATCCGCAGATACGCAGTATTTT. The chain links TRBV28 to TRBJ2-3, with 7 nucleotides matching TRBD2. The germline V gene has CDR1 MDHEN and CDR2 SYDVKM. The junction had 7 bases not matched to a gene; V was cut back by 6 bases and J by 4 bases. CDR3 size: 14 residues. Full variable domain (outside the CDR3, taken from reference TRBV28 and TRBJ2-3): DVKVTQSSRYLVKRTGEKVFLECVQDMDHENMFWYRQDPGLGLRLIYFSYDVKMKEKGDIPEGYSVSREKKERFSLILESASTNQTSMYLCASSPGLSADTQYFGPGTRLTVL.

The rearrangement links TRBV19 to TRBJ2-7; no reliable D call. Germline V gives CDR1 LNHDA, CDR2 SQIVND (reference sequence). The ends were cut back, 4 bases at V and 3 bases at J, with 10 bases in the middle. The CDR3 loop spans 13 amino acids. CDR3 region: CASSNVHLYEQYF. In DNA, the CDR3 is TGTGCCAGTAGTAATGTTCACCTCTACGAGCAGTACTTC.

This clone occurred a few times. This sequence joins TRBV6-8 and TRBJ2-3; D not certain. Per germline, CDR1 MNHGY and CDR2 SAAAGT. V dropped 0 bases and J dropped 0 bases, with 4 bases sitting between them. The length of the CDR3 is 14 residues. The CDR3 here is CASSYSISTDTQYF. In DNA, the CDR3 is TGTGCCAGCAGTTACTCAATTAGCACAGATACGCAGTATTTT.

J is TRBJ2-3 and V is TRBV7-5. TRBV7-5 is a pseudogene segment. This CDR3 is 15 amino acids long. CDR3 sequence reads: CASSRTGTGPDTQYF. DNA of the CDR3: TGTGCCAGCAGCAGAACCGGAACGGGCCCAGATACGCAGTATTTT.

About this clone itself: One end of the junction varies from germline; a read error may be responsible. The V gene is TRBV6-8, the J gene TRBJ1-1, with D hard to call. The germline CDR1 and CDR2 sequences are MNHGY and SAAAGT. This CDR3 has 13 residues. The CDR3, as DNA: TGTGCCATCAGTGACTCCGTGGGCACTGAAGCTTTCTTT. Translating gives CAISDSVGTEAFF.

This chain connects TRBV6-8 to TRBJ2-6; D is uncertain. CDR1 is MNHGY and CDR2 is SAAAGT in the germline V gene. The CDR3 sequence is 17 residues long. V lost 4 bases and J lost 4, with 17 bases in between. CDR3 sequence: CASSFRKLAPGANVLTF. The CDR3 DNA sequence: TGTGCCAGCAGTTTCAGAAAGTTAGCACCCGGGGCCAACGTCCTGACTTTC.

The chain has TRBV6-9 and TRBJ2-1; a possible D gene is TRBD1 (6 bases). V lost 7 bases, J lost 4 bases, and 11 bases lay in between. The CDR3 contains 13 residues. Germline loops: CDR1 MNHGY, CDR2 SVAAGI. CDR3 nucleotide sequence: TGTGCCAGCAACCGGGACAAGTACAATGAGCAGTTCTTC. This gives the protein CASNRDKYNEQFF.

The chain links TRBV30 to TRBJ2-1, with a possible D match to TRBD2 (6 bases). Germline values: CDR1 GTSNPN, CDR2 SVGIG (reference sequence). The CDR3 extends over 15 amino acids. The V gene lost 2 bases and the J gene lost 9 bases, with 20 bases spanning the gap. CDR3 sequence: CAWSWVGRAHGEQFF. The CDR3 DNA is TGTGCCTGGAGTTGGGTCGGGAGAGCCCATGGTGAGCAGTTCTTC.

The gene calls are TRBV6-8 and TRBJ2-5, with 13 nucleotides matching TRBD2. With V trimmed by 6 bases and J by 5 bases, 9 bases remained unmatched. The germline V gene encodes CDR1 MNHGY and CDR2 SAAAGT. This CDR3 comprises 16 residues. The CDR3 spells CASRGLAGAPRETQYF. Written as DNA, the CDR3 is TGTGCCAGCAGAGGACTAGCGGGAGCCCCGAGGGAGACCCAGTACTTC.

Comments on this clone: At one of its ends the junction is not consistent with the germline gene, which may arise from a read error. CDR3 nucleotide sequence: TGTGCCAACTCACCAAGGAGTCAGGGAAATGAAAAACTGTTTTTT. Protein sequence: CANSPRSQGNEKLFF. The V gene is TRBV18, the J gene TRBJ1-4, with D possibly being TRBD1 (5 bases). CDR1 and CDR2 from the germline V gene are KGHSH and LQKENI. The CDR3 loop spans 15 amino acids.

The CDR3 here is CASSRQGNTEAFF. DNA of the CDR3: TGTGCCAGCTCTCGCCAGGGGAACACTGAAGCTTTCTTT. The chain is built from TRBV18 and TRBJ1-1; tentatively, D is TRBD1 (5 bases). CDR1 and CDR2 (germline): KGHSH, LQKENI. Trimming took 6 bases from V and 1 from J, leaving 9 bases between them. The length of the CDR3 is 13 residues.

The chain uses TRBV6-8 and TRBJ1-2; possible D gene TRBD1, 6 bases. This CDR3 has 12 amino acids. CDR1 is MNHGY, CDR2 SAAAGT, per germline. The V end lost 7 bases, the J end lost 4 bases, and 10 bases lay between the germline ends. The CDR3 region is CASTLDSYGYTF. The CDR3 DNA is TGTGCCAGCACCTTGGACAGCTATGGCTACACCTTC.

The rearrangement joins TRBV5-1 to TRBJ1-4, with 7 bases lining up with TRBD1. The CDR3 length is 16 residues. Germline loops: CDR1 SGHRS, CDR2 YFSETQ. Unmatched junction bases numbered 6, after V lost 4 bases and J lost 0 bases. CDR3 in DNA: TGCGCCAGCAGCCCACACAGGGGAGCAACTAATGAAAAACTGTTTTTT. This gives the protein CASSPHRGATNEKLFF.

The chain employs TRBV30 and TRBJ2-7; D may be TRBD1 (6 bases). The CDR3 sequence is 14 residues long. V shed 4 bases and J shed 0 bases, with 13 bases lying between them. From germline, CDR1 is GTSNPN and CDR2 SVGIG (reference sequence). CDR3 sequence: CAWNRDTDSYEQYF. CDR3 coding DNA: TGTGCCTGGAACCGGGACACCGACTCCTACGAGCAGTACTTC. The full variable domain, completed using reference TRBV30 and TRBJ2-7, is SQTIHQWPATLVQPVGSPLSLECTVEGTSNPNLYWYRQAAGRGLQLLFYSVGIGQISSEVPQNLSASRPQDRQFILSSKKLLLSDSGFYLCAWNRDTDSYEQYFGPGTRLTVT.

This clone has just a few counts. This chain uses TRBV19 with TRBJ2-2; D possibly corresponds to TRBD2 (5 bases). Per germline, CDR1 LNHDA and CDR2 SQIVND (reference sequence). CDR3 length: 14 residues. With 10 bases removed from V and 3 bases from J, the gap between germline ends came to 15 bases. The CDR3 DNA follows: TGTGCCACCAGTATCTGGCGGGACACCGGGGAGCTGTTTTTT. It codes for CATSIWRDTGELFF.

The genes are TRBV18 and TRBJ1-5; D is possibly TRBD1 (6 bases). The CDR3 is made up of 14 amino acids. V was cut by 3 bases and J by 0 bases, with 6 bases left in between. Germline V gene lookup returns CDR1 KGHSH and CDR2 LQKENI. The CDR3 reads CASSPDSSNQPQHF. CDR3 in DNA: TGTGCCAGCTCACCGGACAGTAGCAATCAGCCCCAGCATTTT. Full variable domain (missing parts from reference TRBV18 and TRBJ1-5): NAGVMQNPRHLVRRRGQEARLRCSPMKGHSHVYWYRQLPEEGLKFMVYLQKENIIDESGMPKERFSAEFPKEGPSILRIQQVVRGDSAAYFCASSPDSSNQPQHFGDGTRLSIL.